This T cell receptor (beta chain) comes out of a study of OX40 agonist ivuxolimab in advanced cancers. In the study overall: Ivuxolimab, an antibody acting as an agonist of OX40 (CD134), was used to treat patients. Study-level findings and limits: The expanded peripheral T cells' antigen specificity was not determined. The average count of expanded clones was higher among CD8+ T cells than among CD4+. People who partly responded at 0.1-3.0 mg/kg had some of the least clonal expansion seen.

Data came from immunoSEQ multiplex PCR; TCRdb stores just in-frame clones and leaves some out. In the table there are 78,000 or so clones, more than 75% of which are singletons. To note about this clone: The antigen is unknown.

In germline, CDR1 is DFQATT, CDR2 SNEGSKA (reference sequence). The CDR3 contains 11 residues. The germline V and J ends were trimmed by 6 bases and 6 bases, with 12 bases remaining between them. The gene calls are TRBV20-1 and TRBJ2-7; D gene ambiguous. The TCR was taken from an adult with an advanced solid tumor such as melanoma, head and neck, liver or kidney cancer. The sequenced sample was CD4+ or CD8+ T cells sorted from blood, obtained in a trial of the OX40 agonist ivuxolimab. For the CDR3, the DNA is TGCAGTGCCGCCCAACTGACCGAGCAGTACTTC. Translation: CSAAQLTEQYF.